This TCR beta chain comes out of a study of control samples from healthy donors and cancer patients. This CDR3 region has 16 residues. Per the germline V gene, CDR1 is MDHEN and CDR2 is SYDVKM. Trimming removed 5 bases from V and 2 bases from J; junction bases left unmatched: 5. Some clones are missing from TCRdb's copy, which holds only in-frame ones; the method was immunoSEQ multiplex PCR. The table has approximately 150,000 clones, nearly 90% seen once. This chain connects TRBV28 to TRBJ2-5; 13 bases agree with TRBD2. Sequenced sample: PBMCs. The origin of this receptor is a man aged 50 to 60 with head and neck cancer. CDR3 in DNA: TGTGCCAGCAGTATTGGACTAGCGGGAGAACAAGAGACCCAGTACTTC. Its protein product is CASSIGLAGEQETQYF.